This T cell receptor (beta chain) came from a study of Graves' ophthalmopathy and Graves' hyperthyroidism. The authors amplified TCR beta CDR3 regions from RNA transcripts. Scientists carried out first-round RT-PCR using HTBI primers and then a second-round multiplex PCR. MiXCR was run by TCRdb on the multiplex PCR reads, yielding one entry per CDR3 protein. The sample yields more than 1,000,000 distinct CDR3 sequences, 35% to 40% seen once. Germline loops: CDR1 SNHLY, CDR2 FYNNEI. Trimming pared 6 bases from V and 1 base from J, leaving 10 bases between. The CDR3 runs to 13 residues. The sample holds many counts of this clonotype.

The sample taken for sequencing was peripheral blood or thyroid tissue (not recorded which). The receptor comes from an adult man with Graves' hyperthyroidism. This chain uses TRBV2 with TRBJ2-7; D remains unclear. The chain's CDR3 is CASRMDGSYEQYF. The CDR3 DNA is TGTGCCAGCAGGATGGACGGGTCCTACGAGCAGTACTTC.